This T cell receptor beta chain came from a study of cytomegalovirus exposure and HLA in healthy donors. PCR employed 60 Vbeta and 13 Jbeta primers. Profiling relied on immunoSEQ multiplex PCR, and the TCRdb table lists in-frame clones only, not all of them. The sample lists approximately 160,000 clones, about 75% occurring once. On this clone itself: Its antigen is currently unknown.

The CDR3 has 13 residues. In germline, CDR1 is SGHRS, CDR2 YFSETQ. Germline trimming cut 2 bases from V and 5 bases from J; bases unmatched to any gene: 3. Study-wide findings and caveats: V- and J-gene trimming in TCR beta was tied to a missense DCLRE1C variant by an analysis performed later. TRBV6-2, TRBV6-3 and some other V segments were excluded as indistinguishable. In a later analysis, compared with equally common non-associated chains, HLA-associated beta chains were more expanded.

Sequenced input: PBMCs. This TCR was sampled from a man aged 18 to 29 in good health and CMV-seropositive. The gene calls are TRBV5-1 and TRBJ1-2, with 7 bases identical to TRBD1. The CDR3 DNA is TGCGCCAGCAGCTTAGGACAGGAATATGGCTACACCTTC. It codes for CASSLGQEYGYTF.